The present entry profiles one T cell receptor (beta chain) with its context. CDR3 size: 18 residues. CDR1 is SGHNT and CDR2 is YYREEE in the germline V gene (reference sequence). V was clipped by 1 base and J by 4 bases; unmatched bases: 13. This record comes from a study of blood T cell repertoires in COVID-19. Whole-study context: The United States, Italy and Spain were the sources of the acute and convalescent COVID-19 samples. Sample material is recorded as cDNA or gDNA derived from T cells, B-cell-depleted T cells, or PBMCs.

The authors' processing: Reference gene primers were amplified, and this amplification served to estimate nucleated cell counts. Measured with immunoSEQ multiplex PCR; TCRdb has only the in-frame clones, and not every one. V and J calls and clone size are as listed in that table; D and trimming were resolved from the DNA. The sample holds about 120,000 clones, around 80% seen once. The sequenced material came from peripheral blood. The V and J genes are TRBV5-4 and TRBJ1-2; 10 bases line up with TRBD1. The origin of this receptor is a woman aged 45-60 years with acute or convalescent COVID-19. The CDR3 DNA reads TGTGCCAGCAGCTTGAAGACAGGGGGCATCACCTCCCCCTATGGCTACACCTTC. It is translated as CASSLKTGGITSPYGYTF.